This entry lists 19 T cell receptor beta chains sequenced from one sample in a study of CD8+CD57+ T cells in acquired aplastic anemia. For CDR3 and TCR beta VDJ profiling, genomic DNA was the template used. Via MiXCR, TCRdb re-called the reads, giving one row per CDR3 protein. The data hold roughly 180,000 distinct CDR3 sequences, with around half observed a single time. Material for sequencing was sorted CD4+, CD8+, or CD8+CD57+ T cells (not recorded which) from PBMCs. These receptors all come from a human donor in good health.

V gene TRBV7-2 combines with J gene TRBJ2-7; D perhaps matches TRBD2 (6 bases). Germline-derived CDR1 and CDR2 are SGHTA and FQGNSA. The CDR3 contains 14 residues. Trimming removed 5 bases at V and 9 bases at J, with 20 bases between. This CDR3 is CASSADPGGRLQYF. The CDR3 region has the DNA TGTGCCAGCAGCGCAGACCCCGGGGGACGCCTGCAGTACTTC.

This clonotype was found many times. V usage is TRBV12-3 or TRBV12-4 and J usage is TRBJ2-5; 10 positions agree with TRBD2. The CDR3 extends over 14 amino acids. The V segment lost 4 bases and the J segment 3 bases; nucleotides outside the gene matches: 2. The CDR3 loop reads CASSSLAGEETQYF. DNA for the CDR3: TGTGCCAGCAGTTCCCTAGCGGGAGAAGAGACCCAGTACTTC.

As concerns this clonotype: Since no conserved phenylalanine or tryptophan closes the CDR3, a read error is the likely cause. CDR3 sequence reads: CSVGGEQAYEQYS. In DNA form, the CDR3 reads TGCAGCGTTGGGGGGGAACAAGCCTACGAGCAGTACTCC. The rearrangement joins TRBV29-1 to TRBJ2-7; D perhaps matches TRBD2 (6 bases). Germline V gene sequence: CDR1 SQVTM, CDR2 ANQGSEA. The germline V and J ends were trimmed by 4 bases and 2 bases, with 12 bases remaining between them. There are 13 residues in the CDR3.

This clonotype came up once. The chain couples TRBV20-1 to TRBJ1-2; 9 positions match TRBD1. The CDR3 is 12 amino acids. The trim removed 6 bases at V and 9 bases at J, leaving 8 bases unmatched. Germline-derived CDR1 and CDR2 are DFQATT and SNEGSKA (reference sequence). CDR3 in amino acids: CSAGDRVNSYTF. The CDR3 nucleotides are TGCAGTGCCGGGGACAGGGTAAATAGCTACACCTTC.

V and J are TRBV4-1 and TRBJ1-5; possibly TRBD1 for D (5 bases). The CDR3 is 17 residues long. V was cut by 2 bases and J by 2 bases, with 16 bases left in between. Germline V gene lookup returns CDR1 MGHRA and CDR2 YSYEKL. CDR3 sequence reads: CASSQNTQGGGNQPQHF. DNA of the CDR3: TGCGCCAGCAGCCAAAATACTCAGGGAGGTGGCAATCAGCCCCAGCATTTT.

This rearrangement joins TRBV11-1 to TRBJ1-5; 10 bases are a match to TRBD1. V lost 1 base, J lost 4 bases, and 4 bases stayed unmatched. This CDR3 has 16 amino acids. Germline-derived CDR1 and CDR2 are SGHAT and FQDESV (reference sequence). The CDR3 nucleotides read TGTGCCAGCAGCTTAGGCCTGGGACAGGGGAATCAGCCCCAGCATTTT. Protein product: CASSLGLGQGNQPQHF.

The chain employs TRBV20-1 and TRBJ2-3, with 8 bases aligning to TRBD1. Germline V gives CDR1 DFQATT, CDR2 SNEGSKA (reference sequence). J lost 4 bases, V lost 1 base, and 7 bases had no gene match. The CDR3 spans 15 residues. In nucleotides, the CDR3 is TGCAGTGCTAGAGGGACAGGGAGTACTTCAGATACGCAGTATTTT. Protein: CSARGTGSTSDTQYF.

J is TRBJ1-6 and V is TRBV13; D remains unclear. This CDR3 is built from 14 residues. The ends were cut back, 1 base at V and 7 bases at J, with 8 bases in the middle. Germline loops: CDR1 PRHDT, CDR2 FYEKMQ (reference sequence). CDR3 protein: CASSLVAENSPLHF. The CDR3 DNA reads TGTGCCAGCAGCTTAGTCGCAGAGAATTCACCCCTCCACTTT.

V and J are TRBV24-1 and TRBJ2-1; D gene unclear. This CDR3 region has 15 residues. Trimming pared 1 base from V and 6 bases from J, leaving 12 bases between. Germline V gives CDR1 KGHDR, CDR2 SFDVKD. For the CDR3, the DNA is TGTGCCACCAGTGATTTTGGTAGTTCGCCCAATGAGCAGTTCTTC. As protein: CATSDFGSSPNEQFF.

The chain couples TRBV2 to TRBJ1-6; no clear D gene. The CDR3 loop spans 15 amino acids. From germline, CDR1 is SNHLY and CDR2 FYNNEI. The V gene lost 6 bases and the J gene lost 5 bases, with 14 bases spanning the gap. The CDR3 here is CASSQRVRNNSPLHF. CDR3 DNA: TGTGCCAGCAGCCAAAGGGTCCGTAATAATTCACCCCTCCACTTT.

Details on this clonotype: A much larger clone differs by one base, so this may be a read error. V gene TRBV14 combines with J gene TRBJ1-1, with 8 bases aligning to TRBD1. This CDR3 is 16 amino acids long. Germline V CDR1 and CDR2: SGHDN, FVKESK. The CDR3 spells CASSQYHRDRNAEAFF. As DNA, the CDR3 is TGTGCCAGCAGCCAATACCACCGGGACAGGAACGCTGAAGCTTTCTTT.

The CDR3 region is CASRSAGTSANEQFF. The CDR3 DNA sequence: TGTGCCAGCAGATCCGCCGGGACTTCGGCCAATGAGCAGTTCTTC. The chain uses TRBV6-1 and TRBJ2-1; a possible D gene is TRBD2 (6 bases). Germline V gene data show CDR1 as MNHNS and CDR2 as SASEGT. The CDR3 has 15 residues. The V gene lost 6 bases and the J gene lost 6 bases, with 18 bases spanning the gap.

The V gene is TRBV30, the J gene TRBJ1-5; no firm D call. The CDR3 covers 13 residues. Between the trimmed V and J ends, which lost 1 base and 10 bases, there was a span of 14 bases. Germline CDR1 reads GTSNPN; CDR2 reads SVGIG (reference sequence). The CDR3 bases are TGTGCCTGGAGTGCCAGGTTGGTCGCCCCCCAGCATTTT. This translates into CAWSARLVAPQHF.

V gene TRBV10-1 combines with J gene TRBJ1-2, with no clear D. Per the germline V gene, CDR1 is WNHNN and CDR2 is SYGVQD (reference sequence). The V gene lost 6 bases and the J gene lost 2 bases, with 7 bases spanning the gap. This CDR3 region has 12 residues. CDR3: CASSEKNYGYTF. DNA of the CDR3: TGCGCCAGCAGCGAGAAAAACTATGGCTACACCTTC.

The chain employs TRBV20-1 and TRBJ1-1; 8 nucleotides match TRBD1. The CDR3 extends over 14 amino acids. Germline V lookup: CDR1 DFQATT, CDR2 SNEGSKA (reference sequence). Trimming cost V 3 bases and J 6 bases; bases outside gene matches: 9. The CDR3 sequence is CSARQGGQGSEAFF. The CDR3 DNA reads TGCAGTGCTAGGCAAGGAGGACAGGGCTCTGAAGCTTTCTTT.

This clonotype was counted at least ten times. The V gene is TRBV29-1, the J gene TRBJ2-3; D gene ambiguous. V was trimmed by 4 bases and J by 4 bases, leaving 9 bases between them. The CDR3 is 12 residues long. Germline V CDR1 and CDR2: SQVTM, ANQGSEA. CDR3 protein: CSVAFRADTQYF. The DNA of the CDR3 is TGCAGCGTTGCGTTCCGGGCAGATACGCAGTATTTT.

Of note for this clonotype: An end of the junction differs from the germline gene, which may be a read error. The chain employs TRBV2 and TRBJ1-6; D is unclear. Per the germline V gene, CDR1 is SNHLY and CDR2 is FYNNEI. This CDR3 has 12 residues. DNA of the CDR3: TGTGCCAGCTTTACGGGAGACACACCCCTCAACTTT. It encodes CASFTGDTPLNF.

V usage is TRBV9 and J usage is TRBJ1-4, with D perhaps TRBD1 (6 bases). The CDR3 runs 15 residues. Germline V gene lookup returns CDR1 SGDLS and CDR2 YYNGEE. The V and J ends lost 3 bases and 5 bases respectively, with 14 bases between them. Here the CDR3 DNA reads TGTGCCAGCAGCGGATCCGGGACAAGCAATGAAAAACTGTTTTTT. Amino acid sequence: CASSGSGTSNEKLFF.

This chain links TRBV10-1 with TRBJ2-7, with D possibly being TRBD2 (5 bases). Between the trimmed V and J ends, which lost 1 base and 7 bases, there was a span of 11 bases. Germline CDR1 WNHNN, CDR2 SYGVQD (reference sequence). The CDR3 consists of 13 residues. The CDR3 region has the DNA TGCGCCAGCAGTGAGTTTCGGAGGCCGGAGCAGTACTTC. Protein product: CASSEFRRPEQYF.